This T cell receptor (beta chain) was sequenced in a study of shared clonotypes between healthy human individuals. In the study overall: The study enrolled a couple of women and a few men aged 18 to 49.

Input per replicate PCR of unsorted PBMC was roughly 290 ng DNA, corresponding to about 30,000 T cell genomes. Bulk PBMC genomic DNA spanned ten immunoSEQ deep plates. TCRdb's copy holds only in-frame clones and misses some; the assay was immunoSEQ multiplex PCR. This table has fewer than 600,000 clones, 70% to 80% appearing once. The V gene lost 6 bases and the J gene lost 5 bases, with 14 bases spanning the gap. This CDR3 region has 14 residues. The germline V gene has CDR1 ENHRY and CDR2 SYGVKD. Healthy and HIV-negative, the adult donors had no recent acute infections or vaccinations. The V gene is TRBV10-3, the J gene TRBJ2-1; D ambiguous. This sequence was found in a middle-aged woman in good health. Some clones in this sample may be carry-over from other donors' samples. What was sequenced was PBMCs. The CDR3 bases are TGTGCCATCAGGGCGAGGCAGGAGAACAATGAGCAGTTCTTC. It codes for CAIRARQENNEQFF.